These T cell receptor beta chains were read from a single sample in a study of shared clonotypes between healthy human individuals. TCRdb keeps only in-frame clones here, not all; method: immunoSEQ multiplex PCR. This repertoire shows some 200,000 clones, approximately 65% found once; its top ten account for around 10%. Sequenced sample: memory CD4+ T cells sorted from blood. The receptor set was obtained from a young man in good health. Both conserved end residues are part of each CDR3. D genes are given only for firm matches. Some rows mark clone size as missing; the rest say once, few, many or name a class of expanded clone.

CDR3aa,CDR3nt,v_gene,j_gene,abundance,d_gene
CAWRSRANTEAFF,TGTGCCTGGAGATCACGGGCGAACACTGAAGCTTTCTTT,TRBV30,TRBJ1-1,once,.
CASSRGVMSYTF,TGTGCCAGCAGTAGAGGTGTGATGAGCTACACCTTC,TRBV2,TRBJ1-2,few,.
CASSVVGGTDTQYF,TGTGCCAGCAGCGTAGTGGGGGGCACAGATACGCAGTATTTT,TRBV7-9,TRBJ2-3,.,.
CASSPTRGDTGELFF,TGTGCCAGCAGTCCTACCCGCGGGGACACCGGGGAGCTGTTTTTT,TRBV7-9,TRBJ2-2,.,.
CASSQVHVGTASYGYTF,TGTGCCAGCAGCCAAGTACATGTTGGGACAGCCTCATATGGCTACACCTTC,TRBV4-2,TRBJ1-2,.,TRBD1
CASSLQGEDGYTF,TGTGCCAGCAGTTTACAGGGAGAGGATGGCTACACCTTC,TRBV27,TRBJ1-2,.,.
CASSVSVGFDGNTIYF,TGTGCCAGCAGCGTATCTGTAGGATTCGACGGAAACACCATATATTTT,TRBV9,TRBJ1-3,few,.
CAWSFGDWSTDTQYF,TGTGCCTGGAGTTTTGGAGACTGGAGCACAGATACGCAGTATTTT,TRBV30,TRBJ2-3,.,.
CASSPVGWGGLAKQYF,TGTGCCAGCAGCCCAGTGGGGTGGGGCGGTCTCGCAAAGCAGTACTTC,TRBV14,TRBJ2-7,.,.
CAGSDTENEKLFF,TGTGCCGGATCAGACACGGAAAATGAAAAACTGTTTTTT,TRBV6-5,TRBJ1-4,.,.
CASSPVLAGDTQYF,TGTGCCAGCAGCCCGGTACTAGCGGGAGACACGCAGTATTTT,TRBV5-4,TRBJ2-3,few,TRBD2
CASSSGRSSGNTIYF,TGTGCCAGCAGCTCCGGGCGCAGCTCTGGAAACACCATATATTTT,TRBV7-2,TRBJ1-3,once,.
CASSQDRIRDFPYNEQFF,TGCGCCAGCAGCCAAGATAGAATAAGGGACTTCCCCTACAATGAGCAGTTCTTC,TRBV4-3,TRBJ2-1,few,.
CASSLSGAAYEQYF,TGTGCCAGCAGTCTTTCGGGGGCTGCCTACGAGCAGTACTTC,TRBV28,TRBJ2-7,.,.
CASSLMQGAGELFF,TGTGCCAGCAGCTTAATGCAGGGGGCCGGGGAGCTGTTTTTT,TRBV7-2,TRBJ2-2,.,TRBD1
CASSMGTPIRAQYF,TGTGCCAGTAGTATGGGCACCCCAATCAGGGCCCAGTACTTC,TRBV19,TRBJ2-5,.,.
CASSPRSQADTQYF,TGTGCCAGCTCACCACGGAGCCAGGCAGATACGCAGTATTTT,TRBV18,TRBJ2-3,.,.
CASREGGPLVNEQFF,TGTGCCAGCAGGGAGGGAGGGCCCTTAGTAAATGAGCAGTTCTTC,TRBV28,TRBJ2-1,once,TRBD2
CASSRQGEAFF,TGTGCCAGCAGCCGACAGGGTGAAGCTTTCTTT,TRBV6-1,TRBJ1-1,once,TRBD1
CASSLGLAWEQYF,TGTGCCAGCAGCTTGGGACTAGCTTGGGAGCAGTACTTC,TRBV5-6,TRBJ2-7,many,TRBD2
CASRSQFYGYTF,TGTGCCAGCAGATCCCAGTTTTATGGCTACACCTTC,TRBV5-4,TRBJ1-2,.,.
CASRGWGQGNSCQPQHF,TGCGCCAGCAGGGGATGGGGACAGGGAAATTCGTGTCAGCCCCAGCATTTT,TRBV10-1,TRBJ1-5,few,TRBD1
CASKRGEMITNEQFF,TGTGCCAGCAAGAGAGGCGAAATGATTACCAATGAGCAGTTCTTC,TRBV28,TRBJ2-1,.,.
CARSLDSGTGPLIVQETQYF,TGTGCCAGAAGCTTGGACTCGGGAACAGGGCCGTTGATTGTCCAAGAGACCCAGTACTTC,TRBV5-3,TRBJ2-5,.,.
CASSPSGQETQYF,TGTGCCAGCAGCCCTAGCGGACAAGAGACCCAGTACTTC,TRBV11-3,TRBJ2-5,.,TRBD2
CASSPGWDSPSSYEQYF,TGTGCCAGCTCACCAGGGTGGGACTCTCCCTCCTCCTACGAGCAGTACTTC,TRBV18,TRBJ2-7,.,.
CSVDQGPNQPQHF,TGCAGCGTTGATCAGGGCCCAAATCAGCCCCAGCATTTT,TRBV29-1,TRBJ1-5,.,.
CASSLGNNQPQHF,TGTGCCAGCAGCTTGGGGAACAATCAGCCCCAGCATTTT,TRBV5-6,TRBJ1-5,.,.
CASRGPGPRDTQYF,TGTGCCAGCAGGGGACCGGGACCTCGAGATACGCAGTATTTT,TRBV6-6,TRBJ2-3,.,.
CASSRRGRAGYGYTF,TGTGCCAGCAGTCGAAGGGGCAGGGCGGGCTATGGCTACACCTTC,TRBV27,TRBJ1-2,.,.
CASSQDNGQGYYEQYF,TGCGCCAGCAGCCAAGATAACGGGCAGGGATATTACGAGCAGTACTTC,TRBV4-1,TRBJ2-7,.,.
CASSLSMAVYEQYF,TGTGCCAGCAGTTTATCGATGGCAGTTTACGAGCAGTACTTC,TRBV27,TRBJ2-7,many,.
CASSLLRLEVSNEQFF,TGTGCCAGCAGCTTGCTGAGACTAGAAGTTAGCAATGAGCAGTTCTTC,TRBV5-6,TRBJ2-1,.,.
CASSSFSGISSYNEQFF,TGTGCCAGCAGCTCATTTAGCGGGATTAGCTCCTACAATGAGCAGTTCTTC,TRBV13,TRBJ2-1,.,TRBD2
CASSPRGESDTQYF,TGCGCCAGCAGCCCCCGGGGGGAATCGGATACGCAGTATTTT,TRBV5-1,TRBJ2-3,.,TRBD2
CASSLDPAGGYTF,TGCGCCAGCAGCCTAGACCCCGCTGGGGGCTACACCTTC,TRBV5-1,TRBJ1-2,once,.
CASSAASPNVGGELFF,TGTGCCAGCAGTGCGGCATCACCGAACGTAGGCGGGGAGCTGTTTTTT,TRBV6-1,TRBJ2-2,.,.
CAWRGRSYEQYF,TGTGCCTGGAGAGGTAGATCCTACGAGCAGTACTTC,TRBV30,TRBJ2-7,.,.
CASSLSGQGAGGYTF,TGCGCCAGCAGCTTGTCTGGACAGGGGGCGGGTGGCTACACCTTC,TRBV5-1,TRBJ1-2,.,TRBD1
CASSLSLGLGGLYTDTQYF,TGTGCCAGCAGTTTAAGCCTCGGTCTAGGAGGTTTGTACACAGATACGCAGTATTTT,TRBV28,TRBJ2-3,.,.
CASSLIGGATGELFF,TGTGCCAGCAGCTTGATTGGGGGGGCGACCGGGGAGCTGTTTTTT,TRBV5-4,TRBJ2-2,.,.
CAWSIAGGDNEQFF,TGTGCCTGGAGTATCGCGGGAGGGGACAATGAGCAGTTCTTC,TRBV30,TRBJ2-1,.,TRBD2
CASSLVSRDEQYF,TGTGCCAGCAGCTTAGTTTCCAGGGACGAGCAGTACTTC,TRBV11-3,TRBJ2-7,.,.